This section outlines one T cell receptor beta chain sequence together with its context. The target antigen is unknown. This CDR3 has 14 residues. V was cut by 5 bases and J by 2 bases, with 12 bases left in between. CDR1 MNHEY and CDR2 SVGAGI come from the germline V gene. These data are taken from a study of OX40 agonist ivuxolimab in advanced cancers. Study summary: Age averaged 60 years (range roughly 20 to 90), and 80% to 90% were male. The study, taken as a whole, reports: Clones of CD4+ and CD8+ blood T cells grew by week 6 at doses of 0.1 to 3.0 mg/kg.

Sequenced by immunoSEQ multiplex PCR; TCRdb stores in-frame clones only, minus some. This table has 66,000 or so clones, roughly 85% appearing once. This receptor was obtained from an adult with an advanced solid tumor such as melanoma, head and neck, liver or kidney cancer. The rearrangement uses TRBV6-5 and TRBJ2-5; D is perhaps TRBD2 (6 bases). Sequenced material: CD4+ or CD8+ T cells sorted from blood, taken in a trial of the OX40 agonist ivuxolimab. DNA of the CDR3: TGTGCCAGCAGTGCCGGGAGCCTTCAAGAGACCCAGTACTTC. Translation: CASSAGSLQETQYF.